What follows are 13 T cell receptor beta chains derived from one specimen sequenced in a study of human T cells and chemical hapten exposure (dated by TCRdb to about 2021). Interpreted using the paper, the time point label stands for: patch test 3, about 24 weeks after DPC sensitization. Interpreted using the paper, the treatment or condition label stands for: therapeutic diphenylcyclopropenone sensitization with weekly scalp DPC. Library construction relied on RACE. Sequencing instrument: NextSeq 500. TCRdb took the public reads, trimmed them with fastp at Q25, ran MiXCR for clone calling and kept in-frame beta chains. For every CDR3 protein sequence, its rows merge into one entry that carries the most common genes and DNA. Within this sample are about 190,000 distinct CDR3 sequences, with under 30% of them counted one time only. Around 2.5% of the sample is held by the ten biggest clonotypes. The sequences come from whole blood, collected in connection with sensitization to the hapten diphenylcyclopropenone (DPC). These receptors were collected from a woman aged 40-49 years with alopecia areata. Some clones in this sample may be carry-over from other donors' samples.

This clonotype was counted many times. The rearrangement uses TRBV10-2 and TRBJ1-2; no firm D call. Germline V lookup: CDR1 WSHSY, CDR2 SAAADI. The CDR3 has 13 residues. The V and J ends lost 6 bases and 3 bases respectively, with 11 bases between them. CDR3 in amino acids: CASRALIDYGYTF. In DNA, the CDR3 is TGCGCCAGCAGGGCCTTGATAGACTATGGCTACACCTTC.

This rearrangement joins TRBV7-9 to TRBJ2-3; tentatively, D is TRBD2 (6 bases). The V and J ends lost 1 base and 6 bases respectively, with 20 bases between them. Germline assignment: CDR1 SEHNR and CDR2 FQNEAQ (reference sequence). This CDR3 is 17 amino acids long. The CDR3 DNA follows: TGTGCCAGCAGCTTAGTGATCTCGTCCGGGAGTAAGGATACGCAGTATTTT. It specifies CASSLVISSGSKDTQYF.

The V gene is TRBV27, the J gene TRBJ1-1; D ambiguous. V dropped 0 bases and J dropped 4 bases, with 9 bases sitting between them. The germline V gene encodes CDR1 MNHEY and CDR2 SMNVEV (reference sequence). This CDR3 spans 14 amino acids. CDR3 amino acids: CASSLSNPGTEAFF. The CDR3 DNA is TGTGCCAGCAGTTTATCTAACCCGGGCACTGAAGCTTTCTTT.

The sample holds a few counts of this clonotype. For the CDR3, the DNA is TGTGCCAGCAGTTTCTTCGATCAGCCCCAGCATTTT. Translation gives CASSFFDQPQHF. The chain is built from TRBV6-2 or TRBV6-3 and TRBJ1-5; the D is unclear. Trimming left V 4 bases short and J 5 bases short, with 6 bases between. The germline CDR1 and CDR2 sequences are MNHEY and SVGEGT. This CDR3 contains 12 residues.

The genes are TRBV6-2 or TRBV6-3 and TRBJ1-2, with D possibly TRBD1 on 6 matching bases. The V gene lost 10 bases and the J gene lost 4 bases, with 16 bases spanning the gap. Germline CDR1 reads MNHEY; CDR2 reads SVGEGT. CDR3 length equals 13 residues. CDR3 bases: TGTGCCACGGATACAGGGACTCGCTATGGCTACACCTTC. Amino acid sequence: CATDTGTRYGYTF.

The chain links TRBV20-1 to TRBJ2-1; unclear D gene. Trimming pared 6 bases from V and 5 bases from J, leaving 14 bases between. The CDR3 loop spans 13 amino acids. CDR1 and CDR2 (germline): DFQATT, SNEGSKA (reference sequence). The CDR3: CSAPPRLDNEQFF. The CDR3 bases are TGCAGTGCCCCACCTCGGCTTGACAATGAGCAGTTCTTC.

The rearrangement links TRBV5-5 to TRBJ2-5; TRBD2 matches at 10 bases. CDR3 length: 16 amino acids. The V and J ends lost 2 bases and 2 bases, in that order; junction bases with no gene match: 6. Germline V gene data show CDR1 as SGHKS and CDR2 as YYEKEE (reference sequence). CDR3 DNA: TGTGCCAGCAGCTTCGGACTAGCGGTGAATCAAGAGACCCAGTACTTC. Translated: CASSFGLAVNQETQYF.

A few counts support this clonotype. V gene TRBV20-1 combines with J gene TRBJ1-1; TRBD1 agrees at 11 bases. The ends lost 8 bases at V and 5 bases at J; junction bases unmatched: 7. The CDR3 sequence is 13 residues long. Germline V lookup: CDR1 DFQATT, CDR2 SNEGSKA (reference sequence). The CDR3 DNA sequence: TGCAGTCCGGACGGACAGGGGGCGACTGAAGCTTTCTTT. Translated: CSPDGQGATEAFF.

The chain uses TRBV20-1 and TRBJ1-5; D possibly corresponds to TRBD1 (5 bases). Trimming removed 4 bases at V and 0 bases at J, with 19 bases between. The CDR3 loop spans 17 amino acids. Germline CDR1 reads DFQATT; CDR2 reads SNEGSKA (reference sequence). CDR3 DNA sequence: TGCAGTGCTAAGGTCCGGGACGGATGGGGTAGCAATCAGCCCCAGCATTTT. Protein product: CSAKVRDGWGSNQPQHF.

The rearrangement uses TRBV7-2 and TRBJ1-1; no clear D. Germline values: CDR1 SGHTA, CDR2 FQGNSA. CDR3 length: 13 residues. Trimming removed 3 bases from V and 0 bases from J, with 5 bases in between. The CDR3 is CASSFPVNTEAFF. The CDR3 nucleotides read TGTGCCAGCAGCTTCCCAGTGAACACTGAAGCTTTCTTT.

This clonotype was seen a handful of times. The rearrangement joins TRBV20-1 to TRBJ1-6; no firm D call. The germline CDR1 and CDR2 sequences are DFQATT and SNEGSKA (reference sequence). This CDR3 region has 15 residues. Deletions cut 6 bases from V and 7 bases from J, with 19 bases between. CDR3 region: CSAASSSLGNSPLHF. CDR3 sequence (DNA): TGCAGTGCCGCATCTTCCTCTTTGGGAAATTCACCCCTCCACTTT.

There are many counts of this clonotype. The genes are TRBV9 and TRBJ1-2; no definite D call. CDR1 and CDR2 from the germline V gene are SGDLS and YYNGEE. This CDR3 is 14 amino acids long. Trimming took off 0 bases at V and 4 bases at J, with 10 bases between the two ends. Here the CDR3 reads CASSVEERFYGYTF. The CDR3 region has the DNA TGTGCCAGCAGCGTAGAGGAACGGTTCTATGGCTACACCTTC. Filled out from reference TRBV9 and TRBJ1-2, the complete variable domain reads DSGVTQTPKHLITATGQRVTLRCSPRSGDLSVYWYQQSLDQGLQFLIQYYNGEERAKGNILERFSAQQFPDLHSELNLSSLELGDSALYFCASSVEERFYGYTFGSGTRLTVV.

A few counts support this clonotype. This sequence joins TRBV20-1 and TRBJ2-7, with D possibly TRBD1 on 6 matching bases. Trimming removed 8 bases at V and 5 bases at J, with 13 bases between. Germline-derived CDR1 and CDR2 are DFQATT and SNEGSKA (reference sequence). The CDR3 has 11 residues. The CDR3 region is CSSNHRDEQYF. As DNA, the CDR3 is TGCAGTTCGAATCACAGGGACGAGCAGTACTTC.